A single sample is the source of the 27 T cell receptor beta chains below, sequenced in a study of blood T cell repertoires in COVID-19. Measured with immunoSEQ multiplex PCR; TCRdb has only the in-frame clones, and not every one. The sample has roughly 98,000 clones, 85% to 95% seen once; the top ten hold about 5.9%. Sequenced input: peripheral blood. These receptors were collected from a woman aged 60 to 75 with active COVID-19.

The chain carries TRBV3-1 (or the pseudogene TRBV3-2) and TRBJ2-5, with D possibly being TRBD1 (6 bases). Trimming pared 4 bases from V and 2 bases from J, leaving 11 bases between. This CDR3 has 14 residues. Germline CDR1 LGHDT, CDR2 YNNKEL (reference sequence). As DNA, the CDR3 is TGTGCCAGCAGCCCGAGGACAGTTCAAGAGACCCAGTACTTC. As protein: CASSPRTVQETQYF.

The chain couples TRBV9 to TRBJ2-2; the D gene is possibly TRBD1 (5 bases). Deletions cut 4 bases from V and 5 bases from J, with 9 bases between. The germline V gene encodes CDR1 SGDLS and CDR2 YYNGEE. The CDR3 contains 13 residues. CDR3 in amino acids: CASSIQGTGELFF. The CDR3 DNA follows: TGTGCCAGCAGCATCCAGGGAACCGGGGAGCTGTTTTTT.

The rearrangement uses TRBV18 and TRBJ1-4, with D uncertain. V lost 3 bases and J 4 bases, leaving 18 bases between the germline ends. CDR3 length equals 17 residues. Germline loops: CDR1 KGHSH, CDR2 LQKENI. CDR3 region: CASSPDMGPAFNEKLFF. The CDR3 DNA is TGTGCCAGCTCACCCGACATGGGCCCCGCCTTTAATGAAAAACTGTTTTTT. Variable domain in full (rest from reference TRBV18 and TRBJ1-4): NAGVMQNPRHLVRRRGQEARLRCSPMKGHSHVYWYRQLPEEGLKFMVYLQKENIIDESGMPKERFSAEFPKEGPSILRIQQVVRGDSAAYFCASSPDMGPAFNEKLFFGSGTQLSVL.

The chain couples TRBV7-9 to TRBJ1-1; 7 bases fit TRBD1. The CDR3 runs 14 residues. Germline loops: CDR1 SEHNR, CDR2 FQNEAQ (reference sequence). V dropped 2 bases and J dropped 5; count of bases not matched to a gene: 5. This CDR3 is CASSLQGEATEAFF. The CDR3 DNA follows: TGTGCCAGCAGCTTACAGGGGGAGGCTACTGAAGCTTTCTTT.

The DNA of the CDR3 is TGCGCCAGCAGGCCGCAGGGGCGCTCCGAAGCTTTCTTT. This translates into CASRPQGRSEAFF. V gene TRBV4-3 combines with J gene TRBJ1-1; D is perhaps TRBD1 (6 bases). Trimming left V 6 bases short and J 8 bases short, with 16 bases between. Germline CDR1 LGHNA, CDR2 YSLEER. This CDR3 has 13 residues.

V is TRBV19 and J is TRBJ1-4; D is unclear. The CDR3 spans 16 residues. V was pared by 5 bases and J by 4 bases, with 17 bases between. Germline values: CDR1 LNHDA, CDR2 SQIVND (reference sequence). Here the CDR3 DNA reads TGTGCCAGTAGTTTGAAGGAGCGGCACTTTAATGAAAAACTGTTTTTT. It translates to CASSLKERHFNEKLFF.

The CDR3 bases are TGTGCCAGCAGGCCTAGCGGGGGGCAAGAGACCCAGTACTTC. This codes for CASRPSGGQETQYF. V and J are TRBV6-5 and TRBJ2-5, with TRBD2 matching 11 bases. The CDR3 loop spans 14 amino acids. V gave up 6 bases and J gave up 2 bases; unmatched junction bases: 2. CDR1 is MNHEY, CDR2 SVGAGI, per germline.

J is TRBJ2-3 and V is TRBV30; the D is unclear. The germline V and J ends were trimmed by 0 bases and 4 bases, with 5 bases remaining between them. The CDR3 is made up of 12 amino acids. Germline V lookup: CDR1 GTSNPN, CDR2 SVGIG (reference sequence). CDR3 coding DNA: TGTGCCTGGAGTGTACAGTCAGATACGCAGTATTTT. Translating it yields CAWSVQSDTQYF. Combining the CDR3 with reference TRBV30 and TRBJ2-3 gives the whole variable domain SQTIHQWPATLVQPVGSPLSLECTVEGTSNPNLYWYRQAAGRGLQLLFYSVGIGQISSEVPQNLSASRPQDRQFILSSKKLLLSDSGFYLCAWSVQSDTQYFGPGTRLTVL.

This rearrangement joins TRBV6-5 to TRBJ1-4; 9 bases are a match to TRBD1. Per germline, CDR1 MNHEY and CDR2 SVGAGI. V lost 7 bases to trimming and J lost 6 bases; unmatched junction nucleotides: 3. There are 13 residues in the CDR3. CDR3 sequence: CASTRTGDEKLFF. The CDR3 DNA sequence: TGTGCCAGCACCCGGACAGGGGATGAAAAACTGTTTTTT.

CDR3 DNA sequence: TGTGCCAGCTCACCATACACGACTGGCTTCGAGCAGTACTTC. Protein product: CASSPYTTGFEQYF. The chain joins TRBV18 to TRBJ2-7; D gene ambiguous. The CDR3 length is 14 residues. The V end lost 2 bases, the J end lost 6 bases, and 14 bases lay between the germline ends. The germline V gene encodes CDR1 KGHSH and CDR2 LQKENI.

A few counts support this clone. The rearrangement joins TRBV2 to TRBJ2-1; TRBD1 agrees at 10 bases. With 6 bases clipped from V and 9 bases from J, the junction kept 8 bases outside the gene matches. Germline V gene sequence: CDR1 SNHLY, CDR2 FYNNEI. The CDR3 has 14 residues. The CDR3 is CASRSGQGVGEQFF. The CDR3 coding sequence is TGTGCCAGCAGAAGCGGACAGGGGGTAGGTGAGCAGTTCTTC.

The CDR3 loop reads CASSQREETQYF. In nucleotides, the CDR3 is TGTGCCAGCAGCCAGCGCGAAGAGACCCAGTACTTC. This chain joins TRBV14 and TRBJ2-5, with no clear D. This CDR3 comprises 12 residues. The germline V gene encodes CDR1 SGHDN and CDR2 FVKESK. V lost 3 bases and J lost 3, with 5 bases in between.

J is TRBJ2-1 and V is TRBV28; 9 positions agree with TRBD2. This CDR3 spans 19 amino acids. After removal of 7 bases from V and 4 bases from J, the junction contained 20 bases not matched to a gene. Germline V gives CDR1 MDHEN, CDR2 SYDVKM. The CDR3 DNA follows: TGTGCCAGCACAGAAAAACCAAATACTAGCGGGTTCTTGTACAATGAGCAGTTCTTC. This encodes CASTEKPNTSGFLYNEQFF.

V and J are TRBV6-5 and TRBJ1-1; 7 bases are a match to TRBD1. Germline CDR1 MNHEY, CDR2 SVGAGI. This CDR3 has 15 residues. V was pared by 2 bases and J by 3 bases, with 6 bases of the junction left unmatched. In DNA, the CDR3 is TGTGCCAGCAGTTACCACGGACAGGCGGACACTGAAGCTTTCTTT. Protein sequence: CASSYHGQADTEAFF.

This clone has a single count. The chain carries TRBV7-9 and TRBJ1-1, with D possibly TRBD1 on 5 matching bases. The CDR3 sequence is 14 residues long. Trimming left V 3 bases short and J 4 bases short, with 12 bases between. CDR1 is SEHNR and CDR2 is FQNEAQ in the germline V gene (reference sequence). The CDR3 DNA sequence: TGTGCCAGCAGCTTTGGTCAGGGCAGCACTGAAGCTTTCTTT. Amino acid sequence: CASSFGQGSTEAFF.

The chain combines TRBV3-1 (or the pseudogene TRBV3-2) with TRBJ1-1; 8 bases map to TRBD1. Germline trimming cut 0 bases from V and 5 bases from J; bases unmatched to any gene: 11. Germline lookup yields CDR1 LGHDT and CDR2 YNNKEL (reference sequence). The CDR3 has 17 amino acids. Here the CDR3 reads CASSQDPPGQGVTEAFF. DNA of the CDR3: TGTGCCAGCAGCCAAGATCCCCCTGGACAGGGTGTAACTGAAGCTTTCTTT.

In nucleotides, the CDR3 is TGTGCCAGTAGTGTCAGGGGCAGCTACAATCAGCCCCAGCATTTT. Protein sequence: CASSVRGSYNQPQHF. The rearrangement links TRBV19 to TRBJ1-5; tentatively, D is TRBD1 (6 bases). The CDR3 is 15 amino acids. Germline assignment: CDR1 LNHDA and CDR2 SQIVND (reference sequence). Trimming pared 5 bases from V and 3 bases from J, leaving 14 bases between.

CDR3 sequence: CASSGSYRGGGYTF. DNA of the CDR3: TGTGCCAGCAGCGGATCTTACAGGGGGGGCGGCTACACCTTC. V gene TRBV9 combines with J gene TRBJ1-2; 8 positions agree with TRBD1. Germline V gene data show CDR1 as SGDLS and CDR2 as YYNGEE. V trimming: 3 bases; J trimming: 8 bases; junction bases outside the gene matches: 9. The CDR3 is 14 amino acids.

The sample holds many counts of this clone. The V and J genes are TRBV7-9 and TRBJ2-1, with D maybe TRBD2 (5 bases). V shed 1 base and J shed 9 bases, with 19 bases lying between them. In germline, CDR1 is SEHNR, CDR2 FQNEAQ (reference sequence). There are 16 residues in the CDR3. CDR3 sequence: CASSLDRLAVVSEQFF. CDR3 coding DNA: TGTGCCAGCAGCTTAGATCGGCTAGCCGTCGTTAGTGAGCAGTTCTTC.

The CDR3 loop reads CASSLMASDTQYF. The CDR3, as DNA: TGCGCCAGCAGCTTGATGGCATCAGATACGCAGTATTTT. The rearrangement links TRBV5-1 to TRBJ2-3, with no clear D. The CDR3 extends over 13 amino acids. Germline V CDR1 and CDR2: SGHRS, YFSETQ. V was shortened by 1 base and J by 4 bases, with 7 bases between the two germline ends.

The chain couples TRBV6-6 to TRBJ1-3; 8 bases agree with TRBD1. Trimming cost V 6 bases and J 0 bases; bases outside gene matches: 7. This CDR3 region has 16 residues. The germline V gene has CDR1 MNHNY and CDR2 SVGAGI (reference sequence). This CDR3 reads CASSTGGLLSGNTIYF. The CDR3 DNA sequence: TGTGCCAGCAGCACAGGGGGTCTACTCTCTGGAAACACCATATATTTT.

The rearrangement links TRBV10-3 to TRBJ2-5; TRBD2 agrees at 9 bases. Trimming cost V 10 bases and J 3 bases; bases outside gene matches: 6. Looked up from germline, CDR1 is ENHRY and CDR2 is SYGVKD. This CDR3 has 13 amino acids. The CDR3 DNA reads as TGTGCCAGCCAGACTAGCGGAGAAGAGACCCAGTACTTC. This codes for CASQTSGEETQYF.

The chain combines TRBV9 with TRBJ2-1; maybe TRBD1 (6 bases). Germline V gene sequence: CDR1 SGDLS, CDR2 YYNGEE. V shed 0 bases and J shed 1 base, with 11 bases lying between them. The CDR3 runs to 16 residues. CDR3 sequence: CASSVEGRGSYNEQFF. The DNA for the CDR3 is TGTGCCAGCAGCGTAGAGGGCAGGGGTTCCTACAATGAGCAGTTCTTC.

The chain has TRBV9 and TRBJ1-1; 7 bases line up with TRBD1. This CDR3 has 14 residues. V trimming: 7 bases; J trimming: 1 base; junction bases outside the gene matches: 7. Per germline, CDR1 SGDLS and CDR2 YYNGEE. Here the CDR3 DNA reads TGTGCCAGCTCCCCGGGACAGAAGAACACTGAAGCTTTCTTT. Translation gives CASSPGQKNTEAFF.

The CDR3 spells CASSYRLSGGPSNEQFF. The DNA of the CDR3 is TGTGCCAGCAGTTACAGGCTTAGCGGGGGGCCCTCCAATGAGCAGTTCTTC. The V call is TRBV6-2 or TRBV6-3, the J call TRBJ2-1, with 10 positions matching TRBD2. Germline CDR1 is MNHEY and CDR2 is SVGEGT. The CDR3 has 17 residues. With 2 bases clipped from V and 6 bases from J, the junction kept 10 bases outside the gene matches.

The CDR3 nucleotides read TGTGCCAGCAGTGGACGGGAGAGCTCCTACGAGCAGTACTTC. Translation gives CASSGRESSYEQYF. V gene TRBV28 combines with J gene TRBJ2-7; possibly TRBD2 for D (6 bases). Germline-derived CDR1 and CDR2 are MDHEN and SYDVKM. V lost 5 bases and J 0 bases, leaving 11 bases between the germline ends. This CDR3 region has 14 residues.

In its sample, this clone was seen once. The chain joins TRBV5-6 to TRBJ1-4; D not resolved. V was cut by 0 bases and J by 5 bases, with 8 bases left in between. CDR1 and CDR2 (germline): SGHDT, YYEEEE. CDR3 length equals 14 residues. The CDR3 DNA is TGTGCCAGCAGCTTGGCTAGCGTCAATGAAAAACTGTTTTTT. Amino acids: CASSLASVNEKLFF.